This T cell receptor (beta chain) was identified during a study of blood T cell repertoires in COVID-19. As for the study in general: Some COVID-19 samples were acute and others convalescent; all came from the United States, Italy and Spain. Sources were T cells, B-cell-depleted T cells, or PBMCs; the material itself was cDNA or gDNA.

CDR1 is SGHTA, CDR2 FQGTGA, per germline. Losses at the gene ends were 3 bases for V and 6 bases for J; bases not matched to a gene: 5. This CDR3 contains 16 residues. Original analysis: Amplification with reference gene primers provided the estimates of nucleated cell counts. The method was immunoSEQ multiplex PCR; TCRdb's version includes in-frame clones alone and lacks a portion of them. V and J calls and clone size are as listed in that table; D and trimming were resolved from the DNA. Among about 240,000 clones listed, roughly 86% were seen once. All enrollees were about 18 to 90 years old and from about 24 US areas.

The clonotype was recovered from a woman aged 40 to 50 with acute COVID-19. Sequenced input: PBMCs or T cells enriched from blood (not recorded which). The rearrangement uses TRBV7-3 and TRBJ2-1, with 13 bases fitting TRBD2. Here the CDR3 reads CASSLGGLAGTNEQFF. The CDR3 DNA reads TGTGCCAGCAGCTTGGGGGGACTAGCGGGAACCAATGAGCAGTTCTTC.